This is a list of T cell receptor beta chains from one sample in a study of CD8 T cells in ankylosing spondylitis. TCRdb re-called the 5' RACE reads with MiXCR, one entry per CDR3 protein. Of hundreds of thousands of distinct CDR3 sequences listed, roughly 32% were seen once; the top ten hold around 4.5%. Sequencing was performed on blood, either unsorted or a sorted T cell fraction (not recorded which). Receptors were obtained from a male donor with ankylosing spondylitis or in good health (not recorded which). The CDR3 runs from the conserved cysteine through the conserved F or W. A D gene is named only where the DNA matches it firmly. Only some rows state a clone size, as once, few, many or a class for expanded clones.

V gene,D gene,J gene,clone size,CDR3 protein,CDR3 DNA
TRBV18,.,TRBJ1-5,.,CASSLSLGAGQPQHF,TGTGCCAGCTCCCTGTCGCTGGGGGCGGGTCAGCCCCAGCATTTT
TRBV4-2,TRBD2,TRBJ2-3,.,CASRGGTSFSDTQYF,TGTGCCAGCAGGGGAGGGACTAGCTTTTCAGATACGCAGTATTTT
TRBV20-1,.,TRBJ2-3,many,CSATRVDTQYF,TGCAGTGCTACGAGGGTTGATACGCAGTATTTT
TRBV12-3/TRBV12-4,TRBD1,TRBJ2-1,.,CASGRAGTGNEQFF,TGTGCCAGCGGCCGGGCCGGGACAGGCAATGAGCAGTTCTTC
TRBV12-3/TRBV12-4,.,TRBJ1-2,few,CASSQRGAGGYTF,TGTGCCAGCAGCCAGAGAGGGGCAGGTGGCTACACCTTC
TRBV15,.,TRBJ2-2,once,CATSGRGQNTGELFF,TGTGCCACCAGCGGTAGGGGACAAAACACCGGGGAGCTGTTTTTT
TRBV27,.,TRBJ2-3,.,CASSLRSRGDTQYF,TGTGCCAGCAGTTTACGGAGCCGGGGAGATACGCAGTATTTT
TRBV4-1,.,TRBJ2-7,few,CASSQMLLGGPVPHEQYF,TGCGCCAGCAGCCAAATGCTACTTGGGGGGCCAGTCCCCCACGAGCAGTACTTC
TRBV20-1,TRBD2,TRBJ2-3,few,CSAEGHPAGTSGATDTQYF,TGCAGTGCTGAGGGCCACCCTGCCGGGACTAGCGGGGCCACAGATACGCAGTATTTT
TRBV3-1,.,TRBJ2-5,.,CASSQLQETQYF,TGTGCCAGCAGCCAACTACAAGAGACCCAGTACTTC
TRBV7-9,TRBD1,TRBJ2-1,few,CASSLNRDRYNEQFF,TGTGCCAGCAGCTTAAACCGGGACAGGTACAATGAGCAGTTCTTC
TRBV6-1,TRBD1,TRBJ2-7,.,CASSDGTGITYEQYF,TGTGCCAGTTCGGACGGGACAGGGATAACCTACGAGCAGTACTTC
TRBV9,.,TRBJ2-1,.,CASSEGPAYPLEQFF,TGTGCCAGCAGCGAGGGGCCTGCTTACCCACTTGAGCAGTTCTTC
TRBV7-2,TRBD1,TRBJ2-7,.,CASSQTGTATYEQYF,TGTGCCAGCAGCCAAACCGGGACAGCGACCTACGAGCAGTACTTC
TRBV3-1,.,TRBJ2-1,.,CASSQWPSGAEQFF,TGTGCCAGCAGCCAATGGCCCAGCGGCGCCGAGCAGTTCTTC
TRBV7-2,TRBD1,TRBJ2-7,.,CASKLMTGTEQYF,TGTGCCAGCAAACTTATGACAGGGACCGAGCAGTACTTC
TRBV7-8,TRBD2,TRBJ2-3,.,CASSLVGLDGTDTQYF,TGTGCCAGCAGCTTAGTAGGACTAGATGGCACAGATACGCAGTATTTT
TRBV12-3/TRBV12-4,.,TRBJ1-5,few,CASSFPSQPQHF,TGTGCCAGCAGTTTCCCCTCGCAGCCCCAGCATTTT
TRBV9,.,TRBJ1-2,.,CASSNPGESSYYGYTF,TGTGCCAGCAGCAACCCGGGAGAGTCTAGCTACTATGGCTACACCTTC
TRBV12-3/TRBV12-4,TRBD2,TRBJ2-5,.,CASRDGLAQETQYF,TGTGCCAGCAGGGACGGACTAGCGCAAGAGACCCAGTACTTC
TRBV12-3/TRBV12-4,.,TRBJ1-6,many,CASSPTGDNSPLHF,TGTGCCAGCAGCCCCACAGGAGATAATTCACCCCTCCACTTT
TRBV10-2,TRBD1,TRBJ1-6,.,CASSEFTGGSSPLHF,TGCGCCAGCAGTGAGTTTACAGGGGGCAGTTCACCCCTCCACTTT
TRBV7-9,TRBD1,TRBJ1-1,.,CASSILGQANTEAFF,TGTGCCAGCAGCATCCTGGGACAGGCGAACACTGAAGCTTTCTTT
TRBV11-1,TRBD1,TRBJ2-7,few,CASSPGQHPLSYEQYF,TGTGCCAGCAGCCCGGGACAGCATCCCCTCTCCTACGAGCAGTACTTC
TRBV10-2,TRBD2,TRBJ2-7,.,CASSEGTSTVYEQYF,TGCGCCAGCAGTGAGGGGACTAGCACTGTATACGAGCAGTACTTC
TRBV20-1,TRBD2,TRBJ2-1,few,CSATLSGGYNEQFF,TGCAGTGCCACCCTTAGCGGGGGGTACAATGAGCAGTTCTTC
TRBV20-1,TRBD1,TRBJ1-1,.,CSARDTGDLDTEAFF,TGCAGTGCTAGAGATACAGGGGATTTAGACACTGAAGCTTTCTTT
TRBV20-1,.,TRBJ1-5,few,CSARVQGGGNQPQHF,TGCAGTGCTAGAGTACAGGGAGGAGGCAATCAGCCCCAGCATTTT
TRBV20-1,TRBD2,TRBJ2-5,few,CGSGVAVGDGTQYF,TGCGGAAGCGGGGTAGCGGTGGGAGACGGGACCCAGTACTTC
TRBV7-9,.,TRBJ2-5,few,CASSRASERAETQYF,TGTGCCAGCAGCAGAGCTAGCGAGCGGGCGGAGACCCAGTACTTC
TRBV20-1,.,TRBJ2-7,.,CSALEGDLYEQYF,TGCAGTGCCCTAGAGGGAGACCTCTACGAGCAGTACTTC
TRBV7-2,.,TRBJ2-2,few,CASSVGSSQIGELFF,TGTGCCAGCAGCGTAGGATCTAGCCAGATCGGGGAGCTGTTTTTT
TRBV7-2,.,TRBJ2-7,.,CASTKARRNYEQYF,TGTGCCAGCACCAAGGCTCGGCGCAACTACGAGCAGTACTTC
TRBV5-1,.,TRBJ2-3,few,CASSFGSLRGDTQYF,TGCGCCAGCAGCTTTGGGTCACTCCGCGGAGATACGCAGTATTTT
TRBV7-6,.,TRBJ2-5,.,CASSFSSGSGETQYF,TGTGCCAGCAGCTTTTCCTCGGGTAGTGGAGAGACCCAGTACTTC
TRBV20-1,TRBD1,TRBJ1-6,few,CSARDVRDRGWESYNSPLHF,TGCAGTGCTAGAGACGTCCGGGACAGGGGATGGGAATCCTATAATTCACCCCTCCACTTT
TRBV20-1,TRBD1,TRBJ1-5,.,CSARQGDQPQHF,TGCAGTGCAAGACAGGGAGATCAGCCCCAGCATTTT